A selection of T cell receptor beta chains follows, all from one sample in a study of blood T cell repertoires in COVID-19. Profiling relied on immunoSEQ multiplex PCR, and the TCRdb table lists in-frame clones only, not all of them. Seen here are tens of thousands of clones, approximately 80% observed once, and the top ten hold roughly 15%. Sequenced sample: peripheral blood. These receptors all come from an elderly man with active COVID-19. Each CDR3 is given with its conserved first and last residue.

CDR3 protein	V gene	J gene
CASSIQGTGELFF	TRBV19	TRBJ2-2
CASSLGQGREKLFF	TRBV5-1	TRBJ1-4
CASSLGSSGLGYNEQFF	TRBV5-4	TRBJ2-1
CASSVRLAGGPNEQFF	TRBV9	TRBJ2-1
CASSRTGGPDTQYF	TRBV5-5	TRBJ2-3
CARSLTGHEQFF	TRBV5-3	TRBJ2-1
CASSRGVAGQFYEQYF	TRBV27	TRBJ2-7
CASSPTGLGDNSPLHF	TRBV28	TRBJ1-6
CASSWRTGDTQYF	TRBV6-5	TRBJ2-3
CASSLRALSSYNSPLHF	TRBV6-6	TRBJ1-6
CASSEGTSGVYEQYF	TRBV7-9	TRBJ2-7
CATSDFAGGWDEQFF	TRBV24-1	TRBJ2-1
CASIPTGGSTEAFF	TRBV7-9	TRBJ1-1
CASSEDRRGNTIYF	TRBV11-2	TRBJ1-3
CASSPQLQETQYF	TRBV4-2	TRBJ2-5
CASSHRDRDGKLFF	TRBV5-6	TRBJ1-4
CASSYDSYEQYF	TRBV2	TRBJ2-7
CASSLETGAHQPQHF	TRBV7-2	TRBJ1-5